This is a list of T cell receptor beta chains from one sample in a study of blood T cell repertoires in COVID-19. Clones were sequenced by immunoSEQ multiplex PCR, and TCRdb holds only the in-frame ones, with some missing. The sample consists of under 150,000 clones, 85% of them appearing once. Sequenced: peripheral blood. Source of these receptors: a human donor in a cohort sampled during active COVID-19. Each CDR3 is given with its conserved first and last residue. A D gene is named only where the DNA matches it firmly. Rows give clone size only sometimes, using once, few, many, or a class for an expanded clone.

clone_size	j_call	d_call	v_call	cdr3_length	cdr3_nt	cdr3_aa
NA	TRBJ2-3	NA	TRBV5-5	16	TGTGCCAGCAGCTTGGGAACTAGATTCTCCACAGATACGCAGTATTTT	CASSLGTRFSTDTQYF
once	TRBJ1-6	NA	TRBV2	15	TGTGCCAGCAGTAAACAGGGTCTTGGGGATTCACCCCTCCACTTT	CASSKQGLGDSPLHF
NA	TRBJ2-1	TRBD2	TRBV19	17	TGTGCCAGTAGTACCGGACGAGGACTAGCGGGGGGCAATGAGCAGTTCTTC	CASSTGRGLAGGNEQFF
few	TRBJ1-1	TRBD1	TRBV6-5	16	TGTGCCAGCAGTTACTCTATAGGACAGGGGAGGACTGAAGCTTTCTTT	CASSYSIGQGRTEAFF
NA	TRBJ1-1	NA	TRBV6-1	17	TGTGCCAGCAGTGAAGGACTATGGCCCCAGGCGAACACTGAAGCTTTCTTT	CASSEGLWPQANTEAFF
NA	TRBJ1-3	NA	TRBV14	16	TGTGCCAGCAGCCCCGGCGGGACCGTCTCTGGAAACACCATATATTTT	CASSPGGTVSGNTIYF
NA	TRBJ1-4	NA	TRBV28	15	TGTGCCAGCAGTGCCGGCGGGTCGGCTAATGAAAAACTGTTTTTT	CASSAGGSANEKLFF
few	TRBJ1-1	TRBD1	TRBV2	14	TGTGCCAGCAGTCGGGGACAGCGGAACACTGAAGCTTTCTTT	CASSRGQRNTEAFF
NA	TRBJ2-1	TRBD2	TRBV10-3	14	TGTGCCATCAGTGAGGGACTAGACTACAATGAGCAGTTCTTC	CAISEGLDYNEQFF
once	TRBJ1-2	NA	TRBV19	15	TGTGCCAGTAGTATTGGAACCGAGGTAGGATATGGCTACACCTTC	CASSIGTEVGYGYTF
NA	TRBJ2-7	NA	TRBV11-3	14	TGTGCCAGCAGCTTAACCAGGGATAGTTACGAGCAGTACTTC	CASSLTRDSYEQYF
NA	TRBJ1-2	TRBD1	TRBV27	15	TGTGCCAGCAGTTTACGGGGACAGCCTAACTATGGCTACACCTTC	CASSLRGQPNYGYTF
NA	TRBJ2-4	NA	TRBV7-2	17	TGTGCCAGCAGCTTCACGGGGGAGTGGAAAGCCAAAAACATTCAGTACTTC	CASSFTGEWKAKNIQYF
NA	TRBJ2-7	NA	TRBV6-6	17	TGTGCCAGCAGTCAGGGTCTCCTGGGACAAGTTCAGATCGAGCAGTACTTC	CASSQGLLGQVQIEQYF
NA	TRBJ1-4	NA	TRBV19	14	TGTGCCACCAGGCTGAGGGCTGGTAATGAAAAACTGTTTTTT	CATRLRAGNEKLFF
NA	TRBJ1-1	NA	TRBV10-3	15	TGTGCCATCAGAGGGACTTCTGGGATGAACACTGAAGCTTTCTTT	CAIRGTSGMNTEAFF
NA	TRBJ2-1	TRBD2	TRBV15	15	TGTGCCACCAGAGGCCCCAACGGGGGGAACAATGAGCAGTTCTTC	CATRGPNGGNNEQFF
NA	TRBJ2-7	NA	TRBV11-2	15	TGTGCCAGCAGCGACACAGGGTATTTGTCCTACGAGCAGTACTTC	CASSDTGYLSYEQYF
NA	TRBJ2-1	NA	TRBV29-1	12	TGCAGCGTTGACCAGTACGGGAATGAGCAGTTCTTC	CSVDQYGNEQFF
NA	TRBJ2-3	NA	TRBV6-4	14	TGTGCCAGCAGTGAACAGGGAGACACAGATACGCAGTATTTT	CASSEQGDTDTQYF
NA	TRBJ1-2	TRBD1	TRBV6-5	12	TGTGCCATTACCACAGGGGGCGCAGGCTACACCTTC	CAITTGGAGYTF
NA	TRBJ1-4	TRBD1	TRBV14	14	TGTGCCAGCAGCCTACAAATGACAGGGGAAAAACTGTTTTTT	CASSLQMTGEKLFF
NA	TRBJ1-3	TRBD1	TRBV6-2/TRBV6-3	17	TGTGCCAGCAGCCCCCGACAGGGTACACGCTCTGGAAACACCATATATTTT	CASSPRQGTRSGNTIYF
NA	TRBJ1-1	NA	TRBV30	13	TGTGCCTGGGGACAGAGGCCGAACACTGAAGCTTTCTTT	CAWGQRPNTEAFF
NA	TRBJ2-1	NA	TRBV27	13	TGTGCCAGCAGTTTTTACTTGGACAATGAGCAGTTCTTC	CASSFYLDNEQFF
NA	TRBJ1-1	NA	TRBV29-1	13	TGCAGCGTTGGGGGCAGTTCGTGGACTGAAGCTTTCTTT	CSVGGSSWTEAFF
NA	TRBJ1-1	NA	TRBV6-5	16	TGTGCCAGCAGTTCCCGACGGGGGGGCCAGGACACTGAAGCTTTCTTT	CASSSRRGGQDTEAFF
few	TRBJ2-7	TRBD2	TRBV10-3	15	TGTGCCATCAGGGATCTTAGCGGGACCACCTACGAGCAGTACTTC	CAIRDLSGTTYEQYF
few	TRBJ1-5	NA	TRBV7-2	14	TGTGCCAGCAGCCCGTGGGCTAGCAATCAGCCCCAGCATTTT	CASSPWASNQPQHF
NA	TRBJ1-6	TRBD1	TRBV5-1	18	TGCGCCAGCAGCTACCGGGACAGGGGAATCTCCTATAATTCACCCCTCCACTTT	CASSYRDRGISYNSPLHF
NA	TRBJ1-2	NA	TRBV19	11	TGTGCCAGTAGACAGGGACATGGCTACACCTTC	CASRQGHGYTF
NA	TRBJ2-3	NA	TRBV9	16	TGTGCCAGCAGCCCAGCAGGGGGGCGGAACACAGATACGCAGTATTTT	CASSPAGGRNTDTQYF
NA	TRBJ2-1	TRBD1	TRBV6-5	14	TGTGCCAGCAGAACAGGGGCGGGCTACAATGAGCAGTTCTTC	CASRTGAGYNEQFF
NA	TRBJ2-2	NA	TRBV7-3	15	TGTGCCAGCAGTACAACGGGACTCCCCGCGGGGGAGCTGTTTTTT	CASSTTGLPAGELFF
once	TRBJ2-1	TRBD2	TRBV5-3	15	TGTGCCAGAAGCGTTTCTAGCGGGGGGGCCGATGAGCAGTTCTTC	CARSVSSGGADEQFF
NA	TRBJ1-5	TRBD1	TRBV5-1	14	TGCGCCAGCAGCTGGACAGGGGGGGATCAGCCCCAGCATTTT	CASSWTGGDQPQHF
NA	TRBJ1-1	NA	TRBV14	13	TGTGCCAGCAGCCAAGAATTACGCGGCATTGTTTTCTTT	CASSQELRGIVFF
NA	TRBJ1-1	NA	TRBV7-6	14	TGTGCCAGCAGCTTAGAGCCAACCAACACTGAAGCTTTCTTT	CASSLEPTNTEAFF
few	TRBJ1-2	TRBD1	TRBV28	14	TGTGCCAGCAGTAGGGACAGGGGGCTGTATGGCTACACCTTC	CASSRDRGLYGYTF
NA	TRBJ2-7	NA	TRBV6-6	14	TGTGCCAGCAGCCACCGGGACAATTCCTACGAGCAGTACTTC	CASSHRDNSYEQYF
once	TRBJ2-7	TRBD2	TRBV2	15	TGTGCCAGCGGAATTATAGCGGGGCCGTCCTACGAGCAGTACTTC	CASGIIAGPSYEQYF
NA	TRBJ1-2	TRBD1	TRBV19	12	TGTGCCAGTAGATGGGGACAGGGAGATCTCACCTTC	CASRWGQGDLTF
once	TRBJ2-7	NA	TRBV7-3	13	TGTGCCAGCAGCCGGGACTTCGGGGACGAGCAGTACTTC	CASSRDFGDEQYF
NA	TRBJ1-1	NA	TRBV6-1	16	TGTGCCAGCAGTGAGCAGGACTCGGGTTTGGACACTGAAGCTTTCTTT	CASSEQDSGLDTEAFF
NA	TRBJ1-3	TRBD1	TRBV28	17	TGTGCCAGCAGTCTTATGCCGGGACAGGGAGAAGGAAACACCATATATTTT	CASSLMPGQGEGNTIYF
NA	TRBJ2-1	NA	TRBV6-1	11	TGTGCCAGCAGTGAATTAAATGAGCAGTTCTTC	CASSELNEQFF
NA	TRBJ2-6	NA	TRBV6-5	16	TGTGCCAGCAGTTACTGGACAGTAACTGGGGCCAACGTCCTGACTTTC	CASSYWTVTGANVLTF
NA	TRBJ2-7	TRBD1	TRBV27	13	TGTGCCAGCAGTTTTACAGGGGGCTGGGAGCAGTACTTC	CASSFTGGWEQYF
NA	TRBJ2-7	NA	TRBV5-1	12	TGCGCCAGCAGCTTGAGTGGCGGCGAGCAGTACTTC	CASSLSGGEQYF
NA	TRBJ1-2	NA	TRBV7-9	16	TGTGCCAGCAGCTTAGACTCGACAGTTTACAACTATGGCTACACCTTC	CASSLDSTVYNYGYTF
NA	TRBJ2-5	NA	TRBV7-8	14	TGTGCCAGCAGCCAGGCCTCGGGGGTGGAGACCCAGTACTTC	CASSQASGVETQYF